A single sample gave rise to the 2 T cell receptor beta chains below, sequenced in a study of technical replicates of blood from a few donors. The protocol was immunoSEQ multiplex PCR, while the TCRdb copy is restricted to in-frame clones and leaves out a portion. The repertoire consists of tens of thousands of clones, with 98% occurring once and the leading ten covering roughly 0.16%. Sequencing was carried out using T cells isolated from PBMCs. These receptors were collected from a human donor in good health.

CDR3 in DNA: TGTGCCAGCAGCTTAGGATGGTCAGGAAACACTGAAGCTTTCTTT. It specifies CASSLGWSGNTEAFF. This chain connects TRBV7-6 to TRBJ1-1; no clear D gene. The V gene lost 1 base and the J gene lost 2 bases, with 11 bases spanning the gap. Germline V gene data show CDR1 as SGHVS and CDR2 as FNYEAQ. The CDR3 runs 15 residues. Based on the CDR3 plus reference TRBV7-6 and TRBJ1-1, the full variable domain is GAGVSQSPRYKVTKRGQDVALRCDPISGHVSLYWYRQALGQGPEFLTYFNYEAQQDKSGLPNDRFSAERPEGSISTLTIQRTEQRDSAMYRCASSLGWSGNTEAFFGQGTRLTVV.

The J gene is TRBJ1-2, the V gene TRBV19, with 10 bases lining up with TRBD1. The germline CDR1 and CDR2 sequences are LNHDA and SQIVND (reference sequence). V was pared by 8 bases and J by 3 bases, with 6 bases of the junction left unmatched. This CDR3 spans 14 amino acids. CDR3 DNA sequence: TGTGCCAGTGGAGGACAGGGGGGCGACTATGGCTACACCTTC. It encodes CASGGQGGDYGYTF.